This entry is about one TCR beta chain. What antigen it recognizes has not been identified. Base-call qualities are not available, and no considerably larger clone is one nucleotide away. This entry belongs to a study of cytomegalovirus exposure and HLA in healthy donors (TCRdb year 2017). For the wider study: An earlier analysis of some 600 of the donors reported 276 Gb of sequence data and 100 million to 120 million unique TCR beta sequences obtained from 180 million or so T cells. On average, roughly 250,000 unique TCR beta nucleotide sequences were sequenced per donor among 300 to 500 genotyped donors of the cohort, with roughly 18% of those sequences being non-productive. A few DR-DQ haplotypes were treated as single units for association and clustering because of strong linkage in the cohort. In addition to the first cohort of around 670 subjects, a separate validation cohort of some 120 different subjects was used. To study patterns of TCR occurrence, a later analysis re-analyzed previously published TCR beta repertoires from 550 to 800 donors and added high-resolution HLA genotyping. Every repertoire in the discovery cohort had been generated on one and the same sequencing platform. The study combined high-throughput TCR immunosequencing, statistical association of individual TCRs with disease status, and machine learning to predict cytomegalovirus infection status. Donor age, sex, ethnicity and CMV serostatus were compiled alongside the repertoire data. Using immunosequencing, the study profiled T cell repertoires from about 650 subjects and related those repertoires to cytomegalovirus serostatus. Of the roughly 400 genotyped donors, about 80% fell in the genetic ancestry cluster associated with self-reported Caucasian donors. The study aimed to test whether signatures of past pathogen exposure could be identified by cataloging public T cell receptors. Rather than using new phenotypic data, the later analysis identified candidate immune exposures from TCR beta sequences and from how often those sequences occurred across donors. The number of typed donors differed by locus: 629-630 for A, B, C, DRB1 and DQB1; some 500 for DQA1; 606 for DPA1; and roughly 470 for DPB1. HLA typing covered class I and class II loci at four-digit resolution. Roughly 300 gigabases of sequencing data and 70 million to 100 million unique TCR sequences were included in an early release covering under 650 HLA-typed donors. To decide whether each TCR beta V gene segment behaved as functional or pseudogenic, an earlier analysis of some 580 of the donors relied on high-throughput TCR beta sequencing. A later genetic analysis took genome-wide SNP genotypes for about 55% of the roughly 700 donors and used that subset as a discovery cohort.

What the study reported, not specific to this receptor: According to a later analysis, TCR association rates differed among HLA loci, with DRB1 alleles showing the most associated TCRs and HLA-C alleles showing the fewest. A later genetic analysis reported fewer N-insertions in productive TCRs among donors in an Asian-associated ancestry cluster than the roughly 700-donor mean. Several of the top co-occurrence clusters appeared to be linked to parvovirus B19, influenza, CMV and Epstein-Barr virus, according to a later analysis. A further reported finding was that TCR beta sequences accurately predicted the HLA-A and HLA-B alleles for most subjects in the first cohort. A later analysis found that HLA-associated TCR beta chains were more clonally expanded and had lower generation probabilities than equally common non-associated chains. Presence/absence analyses assumed roughly uniform sequencing depth across donors, an assumption that may not hold. The classifier was reported to diagnose cytomegalovirus status with high specificity and sensitivity in both the original and validation cohorts. V-gene and J-gene trimming of TCR beta chains was associated with a missense DCLRE1C variant in a later genetic analysis, and the association was replicated in an independent cohort. In this cohort, only TCR beta chains were sequenced, and detectable features were limited by the absence of alpha or paired-chain data. A cluster of highly shared sequence variants was judged likely to represent a technical artifact of the sequencing pipeline. Because HLA typing was unavailable for some donors at each locus, only the typed subset was used in association tests. For the cohort, immune exposure information was limited to CMV serostatus. In the study, around 150 TCR beta chains were listed as associated with cytomegalovirus. Most CMV-associated TCR beta chains appeared to be HLA-restricted in a later analysis, and the HLA associations seemed to be driven largely by CMV exposure. A few of the identified cytomegalovirus-associated TCR beta chains were confirmed in vitro to be specific for cytomegalovirus antigens. Across donors, most TCR sequences were observed very rarely, whereas some public TCRs were present in many individuals. Correlated functional status among segregating V segments might be attributable to linkage disequilibrium, but an unknown experimental factor could not be ruled out. The earlier analysis of approximately 590 of the donors excluded some 16 rarely observed V segments, including chromosome 9 orphons, because counts were too low. The authors suggested that the approach could potentially be generalized to other disease states and immunological phenotypes. In an earlier analysis of 500 to 650 of the donors, most TCR beta V segments appeared in productive rearrangements about 90% or about 30% of the time, broadly matching IMGT annotations. Assigning TCR associations to individual alleles was difficult when HLA alleles, especially DR and DQ, strongly co-occurred. Specific HLA alleles were associated with 15,000 to 20,000 TCR beta sequences at a false discovery rate of 0.05 in a later analysis. The 87-base-pair reads could not distinguish some IMGT-functional V segments, including TRBV6-2 and TRBV6-3, so those segments were excluded.

Taken from the germline V gene, the CDR1 and CDR2 loops are MDHEN and SYDVKM. After removal of 6 bases from V and 7 bases from J, the junction retains 7 bases not matched to a gene. Spanning cysteine to phenylalanine, the CDR3 consists of 15 amino acids. Solely the CDR3 DNA is kept, with 45 bases framed from the first base. The cohort was made up of 666 healthy bone marrow donors. At the time of sampling, all cohort members were nominally healthy, though unrecorded immune exposures were likely present. The donor was CMV seropositive and belonged to the group of about 290 seropositive cohort members. Every donor gave a peripheral blood sample, and the peripheral blood mononuclear cells from that sample were used for TCR beta sequencing. The Qiagen DNeasy Blood Extraction Kit was used to extract genomic DNA from the blood cell samples. The receptor library was made with the immunoSEQ multiplex PCR assay. For the multiplex PCR, a mixture combining 60 forward primers for TCR Vbeta segments and 13 reverse primers for TCR Jbeta segments was used. The CDR3 region of rearranged TCR beta genes was amplified from genomic DNA by a multiplex PCR assay. Amplified TCR beta libraries were sequenced as 87-base-pair reads on the Illumina HiSeq System. In the authors' own workflow: In a later analysis, tens of millions of unique TCR beta chains were counted across the approximately 670 repertoires, and around 11 million of these chains were shared by at least two donors. Raw reads were error-corrected and collapsed into unique sequences by a nearest-neighbor algorithm in which closely related sequences were merged to remove PCR and sequencing errors. To assign V, D and J gene segments, CDR3 sequences were aligned to IMGT reference sequences. For a sequence to be retained, at least a six-nucleotide match to both a V gene segment and a J gene segment was required. Rearrangements were classified as productive when the CDR3 lacked stop codons and remained in frame with V and J, and all other rearrangements were classified as non-productive. Following IMGT convention, CDR3 was defined as the stretch from the second conserved V-encoded cysteine to the conserved J-encoded phenylalanine. The earlier analysis of fewer than 700 of the donors excluded sequences that lacked an unambiguous match to a single V gene segment. In an earlier analysis of approximately 500 of the donors, a V segment was called functional when productive rearrangements were above 56.7%, and segregating when the standard deviation between donors exceeded 5%. To diagnose cytomegalovirus status from the catalog of TCR beta chain sequences, a statistical classification framework was built. In a later analysis, V and J genes were assigned by comparing TCR nucleotide sequences against IMGT/GENE-DB human TR gene sequences. In a later analysis, CDR3 sequences and most-parsimonious VDJ recombination scenarios were assigned using the TCRdist pipeline. In a later analysis, each TCR beta chain was defined by its CDR3 amino acid sequence together with its V-gene family, and reads without a unique V-gene family were excluded. A later analysis removed 500 to 600 highly shared, low-generation-probability nucleotide sequences to deal with suspected cross-contamination and a sequencing artifact. For each public chain, a later analysis derived a clonal expansion index from normalized ranks of inferred template counts within each repertoire. Generation probabilities in a later analysis came from a VDJ recombination model fitted to out-of-frame rearrangements, and those results were checked against IGoR. A later analysis scored TCR-TCR, TCR-HLA and TCR-CMV co-occurrence with hypergeometric tests, applying a repertoire-size bias correction to TCR pairs. To estimate false discovery rates, a later analysis permuted the HLA or CMV assignments 20 times. In a later analysis, co-occurring TCRs were grouped using DBSCAN, and TCRdist sequence similarity was added for clustering within HLA-allele-positive subsets. Co-occurrence clustering excluded repertoires with fewer than 30,000 or more than 120,000 public chains, plus five with anomalous nucleotide sharing. TCRdb provides this immuneACCESS table in a form limited to in-frame rearrangements. Some clones are lacking; in checked studies, under half of them reflect an unresolved V gene, and why the rest are absent is not known. V, J and clone size derive from that table, while D and trimming were established from the DNA sequence. The sample records fewer than 200,000 clones, 81% of which are singletons. Approximately 4.4% of the sample is in the top ten clones.

The clonotype comes from a woman younger than 35 in good health and CMV-seropositive. Material: PBMCs. The chain is encoded by TRBV28 joined to TRBJ2-1; TRBD2 matches 12 bases in the middle. The CDR3 protein: CASSQTSGGQNEQFF. The DNA sequence follows: TGTGCCAGCAGCCAAACTAGCGGGGGGCAAAATGAGCAGTTCTTC.